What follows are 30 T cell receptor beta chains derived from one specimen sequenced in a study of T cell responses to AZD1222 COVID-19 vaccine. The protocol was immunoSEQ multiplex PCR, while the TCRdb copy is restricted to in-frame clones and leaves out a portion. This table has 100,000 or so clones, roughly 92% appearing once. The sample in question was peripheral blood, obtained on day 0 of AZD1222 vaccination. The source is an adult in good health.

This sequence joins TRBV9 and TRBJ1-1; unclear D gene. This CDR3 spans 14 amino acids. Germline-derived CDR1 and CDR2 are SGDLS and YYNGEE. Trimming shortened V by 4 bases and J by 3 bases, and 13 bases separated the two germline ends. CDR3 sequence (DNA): TGTGCCAGCAGCTCCGCGACCGTGGACACTGAAGCTTTCTTT. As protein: CASSSATVDTEAFF.

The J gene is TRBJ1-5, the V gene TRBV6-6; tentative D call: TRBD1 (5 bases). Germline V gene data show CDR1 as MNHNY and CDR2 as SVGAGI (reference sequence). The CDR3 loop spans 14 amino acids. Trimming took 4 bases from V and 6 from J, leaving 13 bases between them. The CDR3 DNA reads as TGTGCCAGCAGTTTCCCGGGACGCGGTCAGCCCCAGCATTTT. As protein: CASSFPGRGQPQHF.

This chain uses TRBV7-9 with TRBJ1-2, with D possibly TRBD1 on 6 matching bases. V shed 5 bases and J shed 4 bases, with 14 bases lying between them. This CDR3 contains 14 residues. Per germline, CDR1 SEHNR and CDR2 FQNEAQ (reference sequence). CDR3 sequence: CASSMPGAAYGYTF. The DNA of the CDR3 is TGTGCCAGCAGCATGCCGGGGGCGGCCTATGGCTACACCTTC.

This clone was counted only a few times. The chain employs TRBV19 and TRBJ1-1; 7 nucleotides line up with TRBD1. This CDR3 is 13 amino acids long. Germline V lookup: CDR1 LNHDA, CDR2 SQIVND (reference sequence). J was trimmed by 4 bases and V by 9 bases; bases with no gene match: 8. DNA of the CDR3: TGTGCCAGCAGGAGGGGGCTGGGCACTGAAGCTTTCTTT. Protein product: CASRRGLGTEAFF.

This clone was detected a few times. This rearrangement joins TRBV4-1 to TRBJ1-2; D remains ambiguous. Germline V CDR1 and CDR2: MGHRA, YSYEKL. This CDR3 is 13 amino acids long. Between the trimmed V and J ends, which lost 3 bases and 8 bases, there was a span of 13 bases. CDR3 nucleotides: TGCGCCAGCAGCCACTCTTGGGAAATAGGCTACACCTTC. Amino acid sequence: CASSHSWEIGYTF.

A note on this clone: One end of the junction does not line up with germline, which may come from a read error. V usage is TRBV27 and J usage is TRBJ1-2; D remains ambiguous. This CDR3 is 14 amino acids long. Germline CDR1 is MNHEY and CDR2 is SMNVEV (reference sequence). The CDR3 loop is CASSPSQAKYGYTF. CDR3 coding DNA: TGTGCCAGCAGTCCCAGCCAGGCTAAGTATGGCTACACCTTC.

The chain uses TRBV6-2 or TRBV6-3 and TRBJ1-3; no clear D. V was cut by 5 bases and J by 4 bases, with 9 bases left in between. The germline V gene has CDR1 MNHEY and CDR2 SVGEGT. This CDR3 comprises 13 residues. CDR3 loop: CASSIPGGNTIYF. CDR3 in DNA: TGTGCCAGCAGTATTCCGGGCGGAAACACCATATATTTT.

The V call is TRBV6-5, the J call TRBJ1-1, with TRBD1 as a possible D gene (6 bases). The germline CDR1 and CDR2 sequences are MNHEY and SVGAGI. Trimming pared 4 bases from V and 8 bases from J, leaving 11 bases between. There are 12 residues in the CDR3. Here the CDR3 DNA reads TGTGCCAGCAGTTCCGGACAGAGCGAAGCTTTCTTT. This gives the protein CASSSGQSEAFF.

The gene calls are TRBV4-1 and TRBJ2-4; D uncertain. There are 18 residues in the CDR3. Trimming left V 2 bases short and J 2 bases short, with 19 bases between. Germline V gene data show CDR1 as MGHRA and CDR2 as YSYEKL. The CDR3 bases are TGCGCCAGCAGCCAACCTCTCGGACCGGGTGAGACCAAAAACATTCAGTACTTC. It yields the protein CASSQPLGPGETKNIQYF.

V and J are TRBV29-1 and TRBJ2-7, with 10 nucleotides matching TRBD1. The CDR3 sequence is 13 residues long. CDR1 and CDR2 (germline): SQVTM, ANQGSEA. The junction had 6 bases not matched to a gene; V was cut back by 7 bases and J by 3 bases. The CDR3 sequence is CSGGDRGSYEQYF. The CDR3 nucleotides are TGCAGCGGGGGGGACAGGGGAAGCTACGAGCAGTACTTC.

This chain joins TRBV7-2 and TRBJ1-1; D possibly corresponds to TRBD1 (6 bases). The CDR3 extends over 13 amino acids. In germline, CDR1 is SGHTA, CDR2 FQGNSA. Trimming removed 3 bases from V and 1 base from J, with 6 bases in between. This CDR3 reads CASSLGANTEAFF. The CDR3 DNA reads TGTGCCAGCAGCTTGGGGGCGAACACTGAAGCTTTCTTT.

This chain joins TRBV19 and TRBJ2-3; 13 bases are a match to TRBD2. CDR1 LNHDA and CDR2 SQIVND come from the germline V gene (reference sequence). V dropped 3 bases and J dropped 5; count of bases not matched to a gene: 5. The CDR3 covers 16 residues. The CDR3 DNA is TGTGCCAGTAGTATTACTAGCGGGGGGGCATTAGATACGCAGTATTTT. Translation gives CASSITSGGALDTQYF.

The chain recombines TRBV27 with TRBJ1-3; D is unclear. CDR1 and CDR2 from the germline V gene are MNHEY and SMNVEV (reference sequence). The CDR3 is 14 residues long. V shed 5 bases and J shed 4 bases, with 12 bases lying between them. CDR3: CASSKSVSGNTIYF. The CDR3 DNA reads TGTGCCAGCAGTAAAAGTGTCTCCGGAAACACCATATATTTT.

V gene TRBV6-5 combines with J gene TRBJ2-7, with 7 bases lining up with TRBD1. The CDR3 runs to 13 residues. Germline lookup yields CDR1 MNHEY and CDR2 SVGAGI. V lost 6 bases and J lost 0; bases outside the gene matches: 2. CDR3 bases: TGTGCCAGCAGAAGGACAGGCTCCTACGAGCAGTACTTC. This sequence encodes CASRRTGSYEQYF.

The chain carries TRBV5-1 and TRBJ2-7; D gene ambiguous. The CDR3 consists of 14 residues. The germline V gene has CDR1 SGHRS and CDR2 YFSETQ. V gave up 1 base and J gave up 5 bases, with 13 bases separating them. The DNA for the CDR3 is TGCGCCAGCAGCTTGCTTGAACCGAGCCACGAGCAGTACTTC. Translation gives CASSLLEPSHEQYF.

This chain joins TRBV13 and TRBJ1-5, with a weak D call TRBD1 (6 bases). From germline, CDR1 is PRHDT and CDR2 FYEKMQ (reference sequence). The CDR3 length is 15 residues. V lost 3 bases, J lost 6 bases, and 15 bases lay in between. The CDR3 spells CASSLGGGRVQPQHF. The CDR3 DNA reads TGTGCCAGCAGCTTGGGGGGGGGCAGGGTTCAGCCCCAGCATTTT.

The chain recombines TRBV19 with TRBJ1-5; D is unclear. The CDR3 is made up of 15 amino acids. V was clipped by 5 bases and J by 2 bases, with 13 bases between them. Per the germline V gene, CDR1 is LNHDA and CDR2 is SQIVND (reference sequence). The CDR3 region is CASSPRPGGNQPQHF. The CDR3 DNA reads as TGTGCCAGTAGTCCCCGCCCGGGCGGCAATCAGCCCCAGCATTTT.

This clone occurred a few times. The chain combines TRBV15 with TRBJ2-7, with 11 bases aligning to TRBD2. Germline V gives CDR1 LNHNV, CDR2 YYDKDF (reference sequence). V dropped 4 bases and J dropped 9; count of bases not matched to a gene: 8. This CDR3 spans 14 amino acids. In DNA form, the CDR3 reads TGTGCCACCAGCATCCCACTAGCGGGGGCAGCGCAGTACTTC. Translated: CATSIPLAGAAQYF. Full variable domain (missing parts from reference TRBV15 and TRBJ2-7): DAMVIQNPRYQVTQFGKPVTLSCSQTLNHNVMYWYQQKSSQAPKLLFHYYDKDFNNEADTPDNFQSRRPNTSFCFLDIRSPGLGDTAMYLCATSIPLAGAAQYFGPGTRLTVT.

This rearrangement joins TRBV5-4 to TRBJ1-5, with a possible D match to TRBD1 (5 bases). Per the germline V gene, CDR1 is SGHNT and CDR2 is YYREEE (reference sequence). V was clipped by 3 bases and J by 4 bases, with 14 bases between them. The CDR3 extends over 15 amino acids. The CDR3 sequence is CASSSGPDSNQPQHF. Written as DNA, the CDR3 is TGTGCCAGCAGCTCCGGGCCAGACAGTAATCAGCCCCAGCATTTT.

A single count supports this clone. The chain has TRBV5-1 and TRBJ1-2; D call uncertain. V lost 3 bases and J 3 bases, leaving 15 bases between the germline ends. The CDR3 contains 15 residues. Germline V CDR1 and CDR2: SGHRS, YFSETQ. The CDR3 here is CASSSPGDNHYGYTF. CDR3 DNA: TGCGCCAGCAGCTCCCCAGGAGACAACCACTATGGCTACACCTTC.

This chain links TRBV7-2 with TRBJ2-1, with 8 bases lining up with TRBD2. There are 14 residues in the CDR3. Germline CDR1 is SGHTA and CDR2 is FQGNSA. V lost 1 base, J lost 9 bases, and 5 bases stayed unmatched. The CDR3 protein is CASSLDGGAIEQFF. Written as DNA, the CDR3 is TGTGCCAGCAGCTTAGACGGGGGGGCCATTGAGCAGTTCTTC. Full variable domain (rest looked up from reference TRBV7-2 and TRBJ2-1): GAGVSQSPSNKVTEKGKDVELRCDPISGHTALYWYRQSLGQGLEFLIYFQGNSAPDKSGLPSDRFSAERTGGSVSTLTIQRTQQEDSAVYLCASSLDGGAIEQFFGPGTRLTVL.

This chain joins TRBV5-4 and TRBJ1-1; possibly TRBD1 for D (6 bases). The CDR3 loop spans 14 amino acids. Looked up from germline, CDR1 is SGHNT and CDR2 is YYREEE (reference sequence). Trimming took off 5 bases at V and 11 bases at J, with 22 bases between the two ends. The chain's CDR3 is CASSSAGGASQAFF. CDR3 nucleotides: TGTGCCAGCAGTTCGGCGGGGGGCGCATCGCAGGCTTTCTTT.

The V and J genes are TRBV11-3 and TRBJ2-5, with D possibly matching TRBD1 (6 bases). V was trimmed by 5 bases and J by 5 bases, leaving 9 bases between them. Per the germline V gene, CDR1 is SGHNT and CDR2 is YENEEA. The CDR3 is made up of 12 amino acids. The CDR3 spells CASSLRGETQYF. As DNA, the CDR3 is TGTGCCAGCAGCCTAAGGGGGGAGACCCAGTACTTC.

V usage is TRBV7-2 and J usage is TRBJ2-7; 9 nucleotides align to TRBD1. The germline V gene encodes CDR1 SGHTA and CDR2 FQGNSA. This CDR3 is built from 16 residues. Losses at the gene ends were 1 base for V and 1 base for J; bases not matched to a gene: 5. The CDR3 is CASSLGGGTGSYEQYF. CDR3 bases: TGTGCCAGCAGCTTAGGAGGGGGGACAGGGTCCTACGAGCAGTACTTC.

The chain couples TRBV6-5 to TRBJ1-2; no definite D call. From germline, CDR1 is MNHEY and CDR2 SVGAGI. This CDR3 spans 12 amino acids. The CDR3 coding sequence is TGTGTTAGCGGGTATAGGGTATCTGGCTACACCTTC. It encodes CVSGYRVSGYTF.

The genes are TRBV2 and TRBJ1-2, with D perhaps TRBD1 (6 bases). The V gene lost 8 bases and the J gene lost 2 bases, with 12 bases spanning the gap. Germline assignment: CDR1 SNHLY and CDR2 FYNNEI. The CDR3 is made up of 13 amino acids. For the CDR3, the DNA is TGTGCCAGCCTAGAACAGGGAAACTATGGCTACACCTTC. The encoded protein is CASLEQGNYGYTF.

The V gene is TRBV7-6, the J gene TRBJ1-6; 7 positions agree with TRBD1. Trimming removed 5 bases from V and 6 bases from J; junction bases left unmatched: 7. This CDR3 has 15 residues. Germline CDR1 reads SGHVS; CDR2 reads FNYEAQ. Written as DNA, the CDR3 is TGTGCCAGCAGCCGACGACAGGGAAGTAATTCACCCCTCCACTTT. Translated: CASSRRQGSNSPLHF.

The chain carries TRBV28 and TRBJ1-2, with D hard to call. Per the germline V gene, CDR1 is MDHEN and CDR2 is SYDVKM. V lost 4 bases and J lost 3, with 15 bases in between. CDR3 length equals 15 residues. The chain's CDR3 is CASSSDLGYHYGYTF. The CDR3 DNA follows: TGTGCCAGCAGTTCGGATCTAGGGTACCACTATGGCTACACCTTC.

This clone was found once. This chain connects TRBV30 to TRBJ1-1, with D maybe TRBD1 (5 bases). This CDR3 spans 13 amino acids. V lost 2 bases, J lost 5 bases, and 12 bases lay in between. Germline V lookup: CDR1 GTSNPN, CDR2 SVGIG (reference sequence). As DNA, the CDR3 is TGTGCCTGGAGTCTCAGGGAAAGGACTGAAGCTTTCTTT. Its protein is CAWSLRERTEAFF.

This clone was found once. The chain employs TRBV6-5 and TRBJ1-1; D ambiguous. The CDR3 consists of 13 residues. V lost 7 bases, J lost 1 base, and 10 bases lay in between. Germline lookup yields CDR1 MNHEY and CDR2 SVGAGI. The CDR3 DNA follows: TGTGCCAGCACCATACATCAGAACACTGAAGCTTTCTTT. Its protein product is CASTIHQNTEAFF.